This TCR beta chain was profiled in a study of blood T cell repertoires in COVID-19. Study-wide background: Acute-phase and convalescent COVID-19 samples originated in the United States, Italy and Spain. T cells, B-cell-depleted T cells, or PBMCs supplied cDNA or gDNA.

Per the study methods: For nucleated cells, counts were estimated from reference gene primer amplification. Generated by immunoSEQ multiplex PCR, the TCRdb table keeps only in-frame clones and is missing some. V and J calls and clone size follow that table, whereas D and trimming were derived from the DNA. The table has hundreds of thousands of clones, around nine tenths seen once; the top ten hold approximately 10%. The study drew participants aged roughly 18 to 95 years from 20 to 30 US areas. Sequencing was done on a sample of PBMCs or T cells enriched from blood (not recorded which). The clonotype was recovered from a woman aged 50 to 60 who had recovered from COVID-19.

The CDR3 spells CASSQVRLADNEQFF. Written as DNA, the CDR3 is TGTGCCAGCAGCCAAGTTAGACTTGCAGACAATGAGCAGTTCTTC. The genes are TRBV3-1 (or the pseudogene TRBV3-2) and TRBJ2-1; D call uncertain. CDR1 and CDR2 from the germline V gene are LGHDT and YNNKEL (reference sequence). Trimming cost V 1 base and J 5 bases, with 12 bases left between them. This CDR3 has 15 residues.